One sample yielded the 22 T cell receptor beta chains listed below, sequenced in a study. Via MiXCR, TCRdb re-called the 5' RACE reads, giving one row per CDR3 protein. The table includes approximately 23,000 distinct CDR3 sequences, around 30% detected once. What was sequenced was tumor-infiltrating naive CD4+ T cells sorted from the breast tumor. As for subset: naive CD4+ T cells, CD4+CD45RA+CD25-. The origin of the receptors is a female donor with breast cancer.

This clonotype was seen at least ten times. The chain employs TRBV6-5 and TRBJ1-4; 7 nucleotides match TRBD1. After removal of 5 bases from V and 0 bases from J, the junction contained 3 bases not matched to a gene. Germline lookup yields CDR1 MNHEY and CDR2 SVGAGI. This CDR3 has 15 residues. CDR3: CASSVQGATNEKLFF. The CDR3 nucleotides are TGTGCCAGCAGTGTCCAGGGGGCAACTAATGAAAAACTGTTTTTT.

The table lists this clonotype with many counts. This chain uses TRBV7-9 with TRBJ1-3; D is perhaps TRBD1 (6 bases). The CDR3 consists of 17 residues. Germline CDR1 reads SEHNR; CDR2 reads FQNEAQ (reference sequence). Trimming cost V 3 bases and J 1 base, with 16 bases left between them. The CDR3, as DNA: TGTGCCAGCAGCTTGGGGGCACACGGGATTTCTGGAAACACCATATATTTT. Its translation is CASSLGAHGISGNTIYF.

In its sample, this clonotype is medium-sized (0.01 to 0.1%). The chain links TRBV20-1 to TRBJ2-1; the D call may be TRBD1 or TRBD2 (5 bases each). V lost 6 bases to trimming and J lost 10 bases, with 16 bases between them. The CDR3 runs 12 residues. The germline V gene has CDR1 DFQATT and CDR2 SNEGSKA (reference sequence). In DNA, the CDR3 is TGCAGTGCGGGGCCCGGACTTTGGGAGCAGTTCTTC. Its translation is CSAGPGLWEQFF.

Turning to this clonotype: Germline is not matched at one junction end, which may reflect a read error. V and J are TRBV6-5 and TRBJ1-1; no firm D call. This CDR3 region has 13 residues. Germline CDR1 reads MNHEY; CDR2 reads SVGAGI. This CDR3 is CARSYGGGGKAFF. As DNA, the CDR3 is TGTGCCCGCAGTTACGGTGGCGGTGGGAAAGCTTTCTTT.

This clonotype occurred a few times. A much larger clone differs by one base, so this may be a read error. J is TRBJ2-7 and V is TRBV20-1, with D possibly being TRBD1 or TRBD2 (5 bases each). This CDR3 spans 15 amino acids. CDR1 and CDR2 from the germline V gene are DFQATT and SNEGSKA (reference sequence). Trimming pared 3 bases from V and 2 bases from J, leaving 17 bases between. The CDR3 DNA follows: TGCAGTGCTAGTGGGGACCAGACGAGCCCCTACGAGCAGTACTTC. It yields the protein CSASGDQTSPYEQYF.

This CDR3 is CSVEGGRDAVGQFF. The CDR3 DNA sequence: TGCAGCGTTGAAGGCGGTAGGGACGCCGTGGGGCAGTTCTTC. The rearrangement joins TRBV29-1 to TRBJ2-1; perhaps D is TRBD1 or TRBD2 (5 bases each). Germline lookup yields CDR1 SQVTM and CDR2 ANQGSEA. This CDR3 spans 14 amino acids. V dropped 1 base and J dropped 12 bases, with 19 bases sitting between them.

This clonotype was observed a handful of times. The chain recombines TRBV20-1 with TRBJ2-4; D perhaps matches TRBD1 (6 bases). Germline V gives CDR1 DFQATT, CDR2 SNEGSKA (reference sequence). CDR3 length: 15 residues. Trimming took 1 base from V and 9 from J, leaving 19 bases between them. The CDR3 reads CSARARSAGASIQYF. The CDR3 DNA is TGCAGTGCTAGAGCCCGGTCGGCAGGGGCTAGCATTCAGTACTTC.

The table lists this clonotype with a few counts. A single base separates this from a much larger clone, so it may be a read error. The rearrangement joins TRBV3-1 to TRBJ1-2; 9 bases are a match to TRBD1. V shed 3 bases and J 1 base; nucleotides not matched to a gene: 3. Germline CDR1 LGHDT, CDR2 YNNKEL (reference sequence). CDR3 length: 15 residues. CDR3 in DNA: TGTGCCAGCAGCCACAGGACAGGGGTTAACTATGGCTACACCTTC. Translating gives CASSHRTGVNYGYTF. Filled out from reference TRBV3-1 and TRBJ1-2, the complete variable domain reads DTAVSQTPKYLVTQMGNDKSIKCEQNLGHDTMYWYKQDSKKFLKIMFSYNNKELIINETVPNRFSPKSPDKAHLNLHINSLELGDSAVYFCASSHRTGVNYGYTFGSGTRLTVV.

By share, this clonotype ranks as medium-sized. This chain joins TRBV12-3 or TRBV12-4 and TRBJ2-1, with TRBD2 identical over 10 bases. Trimming at V came to 1 base and at J to 10 bases, leaving 13 bases not matched to a gene. The CDR3 sequence is 17 residues long. CDR3 residues: CASSLVTASGGWWEQFF. CDR3 bases: TGTGCCAGCAGTTTAGTTACGGCTAGCGGGGGTTGGTGGGAGCAGTTCTTC.

The chain carries TRBV24-1 and TRBJ2-1, with TRBD2 identical over 12 bases. The CDR3 length is 17 residues. V lost 3 bases and J lost 2; bases outside the gene matches: 4. The V gene's germline CDR1 is KGHDR and CDR2 SFDVKD. The CDR3 nucleotides read TGTGCCACCAGTGATCCCCGGACTAGCGGGGCCTACAATGAGCAGTTCTTC. It encodes CATSDPRTSGAYNEQFF.

This clonotype occurred a few times. The chain is built from TRBV9 and TRBJ2-1; TRBD1 is a possible D gene (5 bases). The V gene lost 3 bases and the J gene lost 6 bases, with 10 bases spanning the gap. The CDR3 runs 13 residues. The V gene's germline CDR1 is SGDLS and CDR2 YYNGEE. The CDR3 region has the DNA TGTGCCAGCAGCGGAACAGGCCCCAATGAGCAGTTCTTC. This codes for CASSGTGPNEQFF.

This clonotype is medium-sized. The V call is TRBV15, the J call TRBJ2-7; 8 positions match TRBD1. The V gene end was trimmed by 0 bases and the J gene end by 3 bases; junction bases not matched to a gene: 4. The germline gives CDR1 LNHNV, CDR2 YYDKDF (reference sequence). The CDR3 runs to 15 residues. The CDR3 here is CATSRDRTGFYEQYF. In DNA form, the CDR3 reads TGTGCCACCAGCAGAGACCGGACAGGGTTCTACGAGCAGTACTTC.

By share of the sample, this clonotype is medium-sized. The V gene is TRBV5-1, the J gene TRBJ2-1; D not certain. There are 16 residues in the CDR3. V lost 0 bases and J 0 bases, leaving 10 bases between the germline ends. Germline V gene data show CDR1 as SGHRS and CDR2 as YFSETQ. CDR3: CASSLAPPYSYNEQFF. CDR3 coding DNA: TGCGCCAGCAGCTTGGCGCCACCCTACTCCTACAATGAGCAGTTCTTC.

This clonotype was seen a few times. The chain couples TRBV2 to TRBJ2-1, with a tentative D call TRBD1 (6 bases). Germline-derived CDR1 and CDR2 are SNHLY and FYNNEI. The CDR3 extends over 16 amino acids. V was shortened by 5 bases and J by 7 bases, with 21 bases between the two germline ends. The CDR3 protein is CASSSNRVEATNEQFF. The CDR3 bases are TGTGCCAGCAGTTCAAACAGGGTGGAGGCGACTAATGAGCAGTTCTTC.

Note on this clonotype: One end of the junction is discordant with germline, which a read error may explain. The chain has TRBV20-1 and TRBJ2-6; a weak D match, TRBD1 (7 bases). The CDR3 sequence is 15 residues long. Germline CDR1 and CDR2: DFQATT and SNEGSKA (reference sequence). This CDR3 is CSTSRTGPGANVLTF. The DNA for the CDR3 is TGCAGTACTAGCCGGACAGGCCCCGGGGCTAACGTCCTGACTTTC.

The rearrangement joins TRBV18 to TRBJ2-7; D remains unclear. The V gene's germline CDR1 is KGHSH and CDR2 LQKENI. The CDR3 consists of 12 residues. Trimming took off 3 bases at V and 3 bases at J, with 6 bases between the two ends. CDR3 sequence reads: CASSPSDYEQYF. In DNA, the CDR3 is TGTGCCAGCTCACCTTCGGACTACGAGCAGTACTTC. Based on the CDR3 plus reference TRBV18 and TRBJ2-7, the full variable domain is NAGVMQNPRHLVRRRGQEARLRCSPMKGHSHVYWYRQLPEEGLKFMVYLQKENIIDESGMPKERFSAEFPKEGPSILRIQQVVRGDSAAYFCASSPSDYEQYFGPGTRLTVT.

As to this clonotype: A single base separates this from a much larger clone, so it may be a read error. This CDR3 fails to terminate in the conserved phenylalanine or tryptophan, so it likely reflects a read error. This chain connects TRBV6-5 to TRBJ2-7; possibly TRBD1 for D (6 bases). The V gene's germline CDR1 is MNHEY and CDR2 SVGAGI. The V and J ends lost 2 bases and 3 bases respectively, with 11 bases between them. The CDR3 has 14 residues. The CDR3 DNA follows: TGTGCCAGCAGTTACCGCCGGGACATCTACGAGCAGTACTCC. Its protein product is CASSYRRDIYEQYS.

The chain is built from TRBV6-5 and TRBJ1-2; D gene uncertain. Per the germline V gene, CDR1 is MNHEY and CDR2 is SVGAGI. V shed 0 bases and J shed 3 bases, with 8 bases lying between them. CDR3 length: 14 amino acids. The DNA for the CDR3 is TGTGCCAGCAGTTACTCGGGCGTTGACTATGGCTACACCTTC. Amino acid sequence: CASSYSGVDYGYTF.

This clonotype was recorded many times. This chain uses TRBV20-1 with TRBJ2-7; D perhaps matches TRBD2 (5 bases). Trimming took off 1 base at V and 3 bases at J, with 10 bases between the two ends. This CDR3 has 13 amino acids. Germline values: CDR1 DFQATT, CDR2 SNEGSKA (reference sequence). The chain's CDR3 is CSARAGLHYEQYF. In DNA, the CDR3 is TGCAGTGCTAGAGCCGGACTGCACTACGAGCAGTACTTC.

The chain uses TRBV15 and TRBJ1-4; D is uncertain. The CDR3 loop spans 14 amino acids. Germline loops: CDR1 LNHNV, CDR2 YYDKDF (reference sequence). Trimming cost V 1 base and J 8 bases, with 11 bases left between them. CDR3 sequence reads: CATSRAGAREKLFF. The CDR3 DNA is TGTGCCACCAGCAGAGCGGGAGCTCGGGAAAAACTGTTTTTT.

The chain couples TRBV5-1 to TRBJ1-1; D might be TRBD1 (5 bases). Germline values: CDR1 SGHRS, CDR2 YFSETQ. The CDR3 contains 14 residues. Between the trimmed V and J ends, which lost 0 bases and 5 bases, there was a span of 11 bases. CDR3 in DNA: TGCGCCAGCAGCTTGGGGACACGGAAGACTGAAGCTTTCTTT. It is translated as CASSLGTRKTEAFF.

This clonotype was picked up a small number of times. This rearrangement joins TRBV24-1 to TRBJ2-1; TRBD2 aligns across 10 bases. After removal of 4 bases from V and 10 bases from J, the junction contained 15 bases not matched to a gene. The CDR3 contains 17 residues. Germline CDR1 is KGHDR and CDR2 is SFDVKD. The CDR3 nucleotides are TGTGCCACCAGTGACCCCGGACTAGCGGCGACTTCGGGGGAGCAGTTCTTC. Translated, it gives CATSDPGLAATSGEQFF.